This T cell receptor (beta chain) emerged from a study of T cell responses to AZD1222 COVID-19 vaccine. Sequenced by immunoSEQ multiplex PCR; TCRdb stores in-frame clones only, minus some. The profile shows 84,000 or so clones, approximately 90% of them singletons. This sample comprised peripheral blood, obtained 28 days after the second AZD1222 dose. The source is an adult who received the AZD1222 COVID-19 vaccine.

The CDR3: CASARTDTQYF. The CDR3 nucleotides are TGTGCCAGCGCCCGGACAGATACGCAGTATTTT. The V and J genes are TRBV14 and TRBJ2-3; no definite D call. From germline, CDR1 is SGHDN and CDR2 FVKESK. The germline V and J ends were trimmed by 8 bases and 3 bases, with 6 bases remaining between them. The CDR3 is 11 residues long.